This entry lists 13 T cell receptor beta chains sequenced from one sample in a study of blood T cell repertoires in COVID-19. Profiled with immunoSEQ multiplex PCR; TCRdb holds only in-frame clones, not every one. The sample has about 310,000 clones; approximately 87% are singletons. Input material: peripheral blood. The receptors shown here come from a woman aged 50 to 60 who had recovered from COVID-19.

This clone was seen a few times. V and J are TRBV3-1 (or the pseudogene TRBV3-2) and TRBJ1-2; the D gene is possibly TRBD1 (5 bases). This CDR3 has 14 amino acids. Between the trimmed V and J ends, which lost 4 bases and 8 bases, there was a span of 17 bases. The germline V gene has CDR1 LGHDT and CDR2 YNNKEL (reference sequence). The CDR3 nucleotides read TGTGCCAGCAGCCTCCTCCCGGGGGAGGCCGGCTACACCTTC. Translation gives CASSLLPGEAGYTF.

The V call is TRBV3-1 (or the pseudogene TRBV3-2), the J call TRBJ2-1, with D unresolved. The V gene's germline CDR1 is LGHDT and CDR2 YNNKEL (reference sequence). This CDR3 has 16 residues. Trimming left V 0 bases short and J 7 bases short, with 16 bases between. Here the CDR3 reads CASSQEQAEPLNEQFF. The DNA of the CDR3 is TGTGCCAGCAGCCAAGAGCAAGCCGAACCTTTGAATGAGCAGTTCTTC.

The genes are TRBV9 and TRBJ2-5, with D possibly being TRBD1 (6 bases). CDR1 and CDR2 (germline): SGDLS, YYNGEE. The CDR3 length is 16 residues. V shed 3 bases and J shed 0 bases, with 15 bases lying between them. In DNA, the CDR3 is TGTGCCAGCAGCGCGACAGGCCGGAATTACCAAGAGACCCAGTACTTC. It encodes CASSATGRNYQETQYF.

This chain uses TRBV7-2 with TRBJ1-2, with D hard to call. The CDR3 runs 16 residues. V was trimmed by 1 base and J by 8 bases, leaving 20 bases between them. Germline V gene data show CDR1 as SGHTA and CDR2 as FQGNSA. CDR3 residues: CASSLDPSAASEGYTF. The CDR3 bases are TGTGCCAGCAGCTTAGATCCCAGTGCTGCCTCAGAAGGCTACACCTTC. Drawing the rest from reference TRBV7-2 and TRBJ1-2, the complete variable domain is GAGVSQSPSNKVTEKGKDVELRCDPISGHTALYWYRQSLGQGLEFLIYFQGNSAPDKSGLPSDRFSAERTGGSVSTLTIQRTQQEDSAVYLCASSLDPSAASEGYTFGSGTRLTVV.

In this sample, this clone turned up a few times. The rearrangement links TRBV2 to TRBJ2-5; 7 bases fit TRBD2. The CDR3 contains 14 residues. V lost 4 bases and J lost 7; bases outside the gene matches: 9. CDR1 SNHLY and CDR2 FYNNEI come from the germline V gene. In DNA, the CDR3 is TGTGCCAGCAGTGGGGACTACACTATAGGGACCCAGTACTTC. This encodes CASSGDYTIGTQYF.

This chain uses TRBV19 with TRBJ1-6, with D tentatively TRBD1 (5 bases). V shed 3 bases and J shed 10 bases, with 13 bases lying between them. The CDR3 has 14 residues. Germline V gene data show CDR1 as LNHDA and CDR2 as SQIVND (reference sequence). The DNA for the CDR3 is TGTGCCAGTAGTATCGTAGGGGCAGAATCACCCCTCCACTTT. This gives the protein CASSIVGAESPLHF.

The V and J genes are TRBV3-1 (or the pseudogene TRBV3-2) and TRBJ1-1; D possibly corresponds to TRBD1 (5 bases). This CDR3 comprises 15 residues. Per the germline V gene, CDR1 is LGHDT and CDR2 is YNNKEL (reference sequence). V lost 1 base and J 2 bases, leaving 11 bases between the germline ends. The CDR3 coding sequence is TGTGCCAGCAGCCAAGCGACAGCTATTAACACTGAAGCTTTCTTT. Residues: CASSQATAINTEAFF.

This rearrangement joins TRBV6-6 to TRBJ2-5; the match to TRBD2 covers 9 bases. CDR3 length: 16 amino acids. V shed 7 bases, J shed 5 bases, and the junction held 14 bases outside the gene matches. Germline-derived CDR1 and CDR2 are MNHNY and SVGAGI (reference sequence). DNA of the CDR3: TGTGCCAGCAACAACAGCGGGGGGCGAAGGCGGGAGACCCAGTACTTC. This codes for CASNNSGGRRRETQYF.

The CDR3 reads CASSRPPWDRGPYEQYF. The CDR3 DNA reads as TGCGCCAGCAGTCGCCCCCCATGGGACAGGGGGCCCTACGAGCAGTACTTC. The V call is TRBV23-1, the J call TRBJ2-7, with TRBD1 matching 12 bases. TRBV23-1 carries the ORF label, with uncertain function. V lost 4 bases, J lost 2 bases, and 9 bases stayed unmatched. The CDR3 is made up of 17 amino acids.

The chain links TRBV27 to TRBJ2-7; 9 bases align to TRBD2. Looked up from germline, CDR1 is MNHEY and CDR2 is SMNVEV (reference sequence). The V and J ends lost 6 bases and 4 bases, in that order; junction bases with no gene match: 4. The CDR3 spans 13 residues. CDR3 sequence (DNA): TGTGCCAGCAGGGAGGCGGGGGGGTACGAGCAGTACTTC. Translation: CASREAGGYEQYF.

The CDR3 reads CASSEQAYGYTF. The DNA of the CDR3 is TGTGCCAGCAGTGAACAGGCGTATGGCTACACCTTC. The rearrangement joins TRBV2 to TRBJ1-2; D gene unclear. The V end lost 2 bases, the J end lost 5 bases, and 6 bases lay between the germline ends. CDR3 length equals 12 residues. Germline CDR1 is SNHLY and CDR2 is FYNNEI.

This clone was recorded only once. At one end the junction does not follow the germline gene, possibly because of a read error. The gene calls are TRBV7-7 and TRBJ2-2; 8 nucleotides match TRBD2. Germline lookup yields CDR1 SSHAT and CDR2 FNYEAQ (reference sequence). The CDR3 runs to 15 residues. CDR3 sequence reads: CASSPGLGDTGELFF. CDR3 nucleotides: TGTGCTAGCAGCCCGGGACTAGGGGACACCGGGGAGCTGTTTTTT.

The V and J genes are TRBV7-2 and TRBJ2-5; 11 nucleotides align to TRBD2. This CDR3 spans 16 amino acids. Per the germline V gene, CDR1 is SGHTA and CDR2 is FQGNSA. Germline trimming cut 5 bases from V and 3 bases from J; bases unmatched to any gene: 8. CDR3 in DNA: TGTGCCAGCAGCGAACCTCATAGCGGGGGGGAAGAGACCCAGTACTTC. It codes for CASSEPHSGGEETQYF.